This entry lists 17 T cell receptor beta chains sequenced from one sample in a study of a mutant IDH1 vaccine in newly diagnosed glioma. Documented time point: baseline, week 1 (first vaccination visit). Treatment meaning: pre-vaccination baseline after standard-of-care therapy. This table comes from immunoSEQ multiplex PCR, and its TCRdb copy is limited to in-frame clones, with some not included. Of 23,000 or so clones listed, roughly 93% are singletons. Sequences were derived from PBMCs, sampled from a glioma patient treated with radiotherapy, temozolomide or both. These receptors came from a middle-aged man with glioma.

This clone appeared a single time. The chain combines TRBV7-2 with TRBJ2-7; D gene uncertain. The CDR3 is 15 amino acids. In germline, CDR1 is SGHTA, CDR2 FQGNSA. Trimming removed 5 bases at V and 5 bases at J, with 19 bases between. The CDR3 loop reads CASSRYLIFVNEQYF. The CDR3 DNA sequence: TGTGCCAGCAGCCGCTACCTAATATTTGTTAACGAGCAGTACTTC.

V is TRBV18 and J is TRBJ1-2; D not certain. Germline V gives CDR1 KGHSH, CDR2 LQKENI. The V end lost 6 bases, the J end lost 6 bases, and 14 bases lay between the germline ends. This CDR3 region has 13 residues. Here the CDR3 reads CASSPLGHDGYTF. DNA of the CDR3: TGTGCCAGCTCCCCCCTTGGGCACGATGGCTACACCTTC.

This chain uses TRBV9 with TRBJ1-1, with D uncertain. The CDR3 runs 13 residues. The germline V and J ends were trimmed by 0 bases and 2 bases, with 5 bases remaining between them. Germline values: CDR1 SGDLS, CDR2 YYNGEE. The DNA of the CDR3 is TGTGCCAGCAGCGTAGCAGACAACACTGAAGCTTTCTTT. It encodes CASSVADNTEAFF. Combining the CDR3 with reference TRBV9 and TRBJ1-1 gives the whole variable domain DSGVTQTPKHLITATGQRVTLRCSPRSGDLSVYWYQQSLDQGLQFLIQYYNGEERAKGNILERFSAQQFPDLHSELNLSSLELGDSALYFCASSVADNTEAFFGQGTRLTVV.

A single count supports this clone. The V and J genes are TRBV30 and TRBJ2-1; TRBD2 agrees at 10 bases. V lost 1 base to trimming and J lost 10 bases; unmatched junction nucleotides: 1. Germline-derived CDR1 and CDR2 are GTSNPN and SVGIG (reference sequence). This CDR3 is built from 12 residues. As DNA, the CDR3 is TGTGCCTGGAGTGCGACTAGCGGGGAGCAGTTCTTC. Protein: CAWSATSGEQFF.

The chain couples TRBV9 to TRBJ2-2; TRBD2 matches at 8 bases. Germline CDR1 is SGDLS and CDR2 is YYNGEE. The V and J ends lost 5 bases and 6 bases, in that order; junction bases with no gene match: 3. There are 13 residues in the CDR3. The CDR3 sequence: CASRAGGAGELFF. For the CDR3, the DNA is TGTGCCAGCAGGGCCGGGGGGGCCGGGGAGCTGTTTTTT.

The CDR3 region is CASSLDPRRGPGETQYF. The CDR3 DNA sequence: TGTGCCAGCAGCTTAGATCCCCGGAGGGGGCCGGGGGAGACCCAGTACTTC. The rearrangement links TRBV11-3 to TRBJ2-5, with D perhaps TRBD1 (7 bases). Germline CDR1 reads SGHNT; CDR2 reads YENEEA. V dropped 0 bases and J dropped 5 bases, with 19 bases sitting between them. This CDR3 has 17 residues.

In nucleotides, the CDR3 is TGTGCCAGCAGCTTCCATTATGAGCAGTTCTTC. Translated, it gives CASSFHYEQFF. The chain carries TRBV11-3 and TRBJ2-1, with D uncertain. The CDR3 length is 11 residues. Germline V lookup: CDR1 SGHNT, CDR2 YENEEA. V lost 3 bases to trimming and J lost 8 bases, with 5 bases between them.

The rearrangement uses TRBV4-3 and TRBJ1-1, with D unclear. Germline CDR1 reads LGHNA; CDR2 reads YSLEER. V dropped 0 bases and J dropped 1 base, with 9 bases sitting between them. The CDR3 length is 15 residues. The CDR3 DNA is TGCGCCAGCAGCCAAGATGAGTTTTGGAACACTGAAGCTTTCTTT. Its protein product is CASSQDEFWNTEAFF.

The chain couples TRBV18 to TRBJ1-2; D may be TRBD1 (5 bases). Trimming removed 3 bases at V and 1 base at J, with 9 bases between. Germline V gives CDR1 KGHSH, CDR2 LQKENI. The CDR3 contains 14 residues. The CDR3 is CASSPQQDNYGYTF. The DNA of the CDR3 is TGTGCCAGCTCACCCCAACAGGATAACTATGGCTACACCTTC.

The CDR3 sequence: CASSESQGFTDTQYF. DNA of the CDR3: TGTGCCAGCAGTGAATCACAGGGATTCACAGATACGCAGTATTTT. The rearrangement uses TRBV25-1 and TRBJ2-3; tentative D call: TRBD1 (6 bases). The length of the CDR3 is 15 residues. V shed 1 base and J shed 2 bases, with 10 bases lying between them. Germline V gene sequence: CDR1 MGHDK, CDR2 SYGVNS.

The chain recombines TRBV25-1 with TRBJ2-6; D is unresolved. V gave up 6 bases and J gave up 0 bases, with 6 bases separating them. This CDR3 spans 14 amino acids. Germline V gene lookup returns CDR1 MGHDK and CDR2 SYGVNS. In nucleotides, the CDR3 is TGTGCCAGCAGAAAAAGCTCTGGGGCCAACGTCCTGACTTTC. Translated: CASRKSSGANVLTF.

The chain links TRBV7-2 to TRBJ2-3, with TRBD2 matching 14 bases. Trimming removed 2 bases from V and 7 bases from J; junction bases left unmatched: 14. The CDR3 sequence is 19 residues long. In germline, CDR1 is SGHTA, CDR2 FQGNSA. This CDR3 is CASSLKGLAGGLRSYTQYF. The CDR3 nucleotides read TGTGCCAGCAGCTTAAAAGGACTAGCGGGAGGCCTCCGGTCCTATACGCAGTATTTT.

The chain couples TRBV6-5 to TRBJ1-1; the D gene is possibly TRBD1 (6 bases). The germline CDR1 and CDR2 sequences are MNHEY and SVGAGI. CDR3 length equals 13 residues. Between the trimmed V and J ends, which lost 11 bases and 3 bases, there was a span of 16 bases. CDR3 sequence reads: CAGEWGADTEAFF. In DNA form, the CDR3 reads TGTGCCGGGGAATGGGGGGCGGACACTGAAGCTTTCTTT.

The gene calls are TRBV27 and TRBJ2-4, with 11 bases identical to TRBD2. V lost 7 bases and J lost 1; bases outside the gene matches: 6. The CDR3 length is 16 residues. Germline CDR1 and CDR2: MNHEY and SMNVEV (reference sequence). For the CDR3, the DNA is TGTGCCAGCACCCAGACTAGCGGGGCGGCCAAAAACATTCAGTACTTC. This gives the protein CASTQTSGAAKNIQYF.

The rearrangement links TRBV6-5 to TRBJ2-5; 8 nucleotides align to TRBD2. With V trimmed by 3 bases and J by 0 bases, 6 bases remained unmatched. This CDR3 is built from 16 residues. Germline lookup yields CDR1 MNHEY and CDR2 SVGAGI. The CDR3 loop is CASSYFGGGYQETQYF. CDR3 coding DNA: TGTGCCAGCAGTTATTTTGGCGGGGGGTACCAAGAGACCCAGTACTTC.

This chain connects TRBV4-2 to TRBJ1-1; D is undetermined. The germline V gene has CDR1 LGHNA and CDR2 YNFKEQ. V was cut by 0 bases and J by 4 bases, with 12 bases left in between. The CDR3 covers 15 residues. DNA of the CDR3: TGTGCCAGCAGCCAAGAATCCAGCTGGGGCACTGAAGCTTTCTTT. It yields the protein CASSQESSWGTEAFF.

The chain combines TRBV7-2 with TRBJ1-5; the D gene is possibly TRBD1 (6 bases). CDR1 and CDR2 (germline): SGHTA, FQGNSA. The V and J ends lost 1 base and 3 bases respectively, with 22 bases between them. The CDR3 totals 19 residues. The CDR3 DNA follows: TGTGCCAGCAGCTTAGATGCGGGGGGCGATTGGGCTTACAATCAGCCCCAGCATTTT. Translated: CASSLDAGGDWAYNQPQHF. Combining the CDR3 with reference TRBV7-2 and TRBJ1-5 gives the whole variable domain GAGVSQSPSNKVTEKGKDVELRCDPISGHTALYWYRQSLGQGLEFLIYFQGNSAPDKSGLPSDRFSAERTGGSVSTLTIQRTQQEDSAVYLCASSLDAGGDWAYNQPQHFGDGTRLSIL.